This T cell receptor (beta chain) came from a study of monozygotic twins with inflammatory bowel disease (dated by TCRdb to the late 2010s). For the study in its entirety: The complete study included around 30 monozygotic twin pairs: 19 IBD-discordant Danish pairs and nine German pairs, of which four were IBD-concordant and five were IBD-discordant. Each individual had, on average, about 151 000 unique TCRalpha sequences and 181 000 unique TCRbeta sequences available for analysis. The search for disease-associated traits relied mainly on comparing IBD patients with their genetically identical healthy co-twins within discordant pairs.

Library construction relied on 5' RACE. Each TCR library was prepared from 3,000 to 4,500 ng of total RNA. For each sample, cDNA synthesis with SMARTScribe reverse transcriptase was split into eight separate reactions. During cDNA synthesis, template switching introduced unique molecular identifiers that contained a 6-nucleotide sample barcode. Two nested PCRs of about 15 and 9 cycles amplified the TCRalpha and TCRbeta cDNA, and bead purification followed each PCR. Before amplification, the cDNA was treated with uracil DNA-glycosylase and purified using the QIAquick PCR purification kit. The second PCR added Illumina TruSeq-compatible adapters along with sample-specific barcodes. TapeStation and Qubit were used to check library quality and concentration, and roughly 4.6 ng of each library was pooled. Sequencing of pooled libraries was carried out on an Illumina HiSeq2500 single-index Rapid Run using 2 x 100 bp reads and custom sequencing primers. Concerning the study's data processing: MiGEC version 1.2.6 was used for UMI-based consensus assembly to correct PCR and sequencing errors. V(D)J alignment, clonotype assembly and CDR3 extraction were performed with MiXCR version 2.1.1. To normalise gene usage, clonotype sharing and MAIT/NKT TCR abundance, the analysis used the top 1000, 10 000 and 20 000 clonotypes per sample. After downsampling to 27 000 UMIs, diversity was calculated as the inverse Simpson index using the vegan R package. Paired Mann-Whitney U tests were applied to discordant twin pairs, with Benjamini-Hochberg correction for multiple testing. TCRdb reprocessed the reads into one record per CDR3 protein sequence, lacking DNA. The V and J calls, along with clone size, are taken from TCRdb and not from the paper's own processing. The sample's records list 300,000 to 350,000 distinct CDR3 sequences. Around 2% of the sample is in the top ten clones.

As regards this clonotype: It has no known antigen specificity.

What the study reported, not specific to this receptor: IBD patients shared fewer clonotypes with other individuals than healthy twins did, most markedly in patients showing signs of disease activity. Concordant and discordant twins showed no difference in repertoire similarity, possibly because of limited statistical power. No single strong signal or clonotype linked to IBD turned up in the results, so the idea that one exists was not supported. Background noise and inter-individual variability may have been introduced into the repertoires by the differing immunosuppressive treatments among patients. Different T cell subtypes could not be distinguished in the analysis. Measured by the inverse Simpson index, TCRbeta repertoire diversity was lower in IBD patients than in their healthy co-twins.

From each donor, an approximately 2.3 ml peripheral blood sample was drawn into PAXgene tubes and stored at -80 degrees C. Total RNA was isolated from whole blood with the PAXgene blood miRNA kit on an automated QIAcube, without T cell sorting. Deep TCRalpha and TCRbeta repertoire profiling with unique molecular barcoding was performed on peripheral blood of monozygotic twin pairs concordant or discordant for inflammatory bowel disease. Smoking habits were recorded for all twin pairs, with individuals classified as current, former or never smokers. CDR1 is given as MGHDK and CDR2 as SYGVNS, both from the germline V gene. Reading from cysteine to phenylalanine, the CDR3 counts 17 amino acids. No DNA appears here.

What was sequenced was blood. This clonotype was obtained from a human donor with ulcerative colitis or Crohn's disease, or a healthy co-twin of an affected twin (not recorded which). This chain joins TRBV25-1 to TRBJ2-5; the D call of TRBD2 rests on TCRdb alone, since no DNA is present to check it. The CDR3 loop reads CASSEYRGGGAGETQYF.